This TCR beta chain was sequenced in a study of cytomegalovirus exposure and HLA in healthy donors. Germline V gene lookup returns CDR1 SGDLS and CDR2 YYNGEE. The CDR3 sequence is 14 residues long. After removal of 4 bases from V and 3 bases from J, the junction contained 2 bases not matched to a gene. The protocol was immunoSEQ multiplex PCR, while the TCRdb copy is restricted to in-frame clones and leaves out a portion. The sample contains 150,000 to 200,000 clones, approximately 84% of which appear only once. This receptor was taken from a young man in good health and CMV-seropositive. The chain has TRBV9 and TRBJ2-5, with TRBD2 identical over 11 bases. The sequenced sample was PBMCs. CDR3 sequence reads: CASSPTSGKETQYF. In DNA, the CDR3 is TGTGCCAGCAGCCCGACTAGCGGGAAAGAGACCCAGTACTTC.